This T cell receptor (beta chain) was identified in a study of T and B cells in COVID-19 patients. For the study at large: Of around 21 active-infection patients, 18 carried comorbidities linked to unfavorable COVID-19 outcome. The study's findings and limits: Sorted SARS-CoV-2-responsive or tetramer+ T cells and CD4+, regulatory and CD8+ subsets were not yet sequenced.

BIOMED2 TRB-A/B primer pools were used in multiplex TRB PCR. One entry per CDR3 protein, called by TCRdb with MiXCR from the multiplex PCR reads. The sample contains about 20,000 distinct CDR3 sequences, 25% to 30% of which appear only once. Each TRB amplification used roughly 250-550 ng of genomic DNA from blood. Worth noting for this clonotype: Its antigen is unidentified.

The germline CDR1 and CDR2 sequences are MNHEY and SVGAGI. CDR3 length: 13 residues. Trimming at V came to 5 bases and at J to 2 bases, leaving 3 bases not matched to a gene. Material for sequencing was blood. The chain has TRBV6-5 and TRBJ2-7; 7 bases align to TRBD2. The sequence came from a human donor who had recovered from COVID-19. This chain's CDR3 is CASSRGGTYEQYF. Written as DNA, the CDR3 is TGTGCCAGCAGTCGGGGAGGGACCTACGAGCAGTACTTC.